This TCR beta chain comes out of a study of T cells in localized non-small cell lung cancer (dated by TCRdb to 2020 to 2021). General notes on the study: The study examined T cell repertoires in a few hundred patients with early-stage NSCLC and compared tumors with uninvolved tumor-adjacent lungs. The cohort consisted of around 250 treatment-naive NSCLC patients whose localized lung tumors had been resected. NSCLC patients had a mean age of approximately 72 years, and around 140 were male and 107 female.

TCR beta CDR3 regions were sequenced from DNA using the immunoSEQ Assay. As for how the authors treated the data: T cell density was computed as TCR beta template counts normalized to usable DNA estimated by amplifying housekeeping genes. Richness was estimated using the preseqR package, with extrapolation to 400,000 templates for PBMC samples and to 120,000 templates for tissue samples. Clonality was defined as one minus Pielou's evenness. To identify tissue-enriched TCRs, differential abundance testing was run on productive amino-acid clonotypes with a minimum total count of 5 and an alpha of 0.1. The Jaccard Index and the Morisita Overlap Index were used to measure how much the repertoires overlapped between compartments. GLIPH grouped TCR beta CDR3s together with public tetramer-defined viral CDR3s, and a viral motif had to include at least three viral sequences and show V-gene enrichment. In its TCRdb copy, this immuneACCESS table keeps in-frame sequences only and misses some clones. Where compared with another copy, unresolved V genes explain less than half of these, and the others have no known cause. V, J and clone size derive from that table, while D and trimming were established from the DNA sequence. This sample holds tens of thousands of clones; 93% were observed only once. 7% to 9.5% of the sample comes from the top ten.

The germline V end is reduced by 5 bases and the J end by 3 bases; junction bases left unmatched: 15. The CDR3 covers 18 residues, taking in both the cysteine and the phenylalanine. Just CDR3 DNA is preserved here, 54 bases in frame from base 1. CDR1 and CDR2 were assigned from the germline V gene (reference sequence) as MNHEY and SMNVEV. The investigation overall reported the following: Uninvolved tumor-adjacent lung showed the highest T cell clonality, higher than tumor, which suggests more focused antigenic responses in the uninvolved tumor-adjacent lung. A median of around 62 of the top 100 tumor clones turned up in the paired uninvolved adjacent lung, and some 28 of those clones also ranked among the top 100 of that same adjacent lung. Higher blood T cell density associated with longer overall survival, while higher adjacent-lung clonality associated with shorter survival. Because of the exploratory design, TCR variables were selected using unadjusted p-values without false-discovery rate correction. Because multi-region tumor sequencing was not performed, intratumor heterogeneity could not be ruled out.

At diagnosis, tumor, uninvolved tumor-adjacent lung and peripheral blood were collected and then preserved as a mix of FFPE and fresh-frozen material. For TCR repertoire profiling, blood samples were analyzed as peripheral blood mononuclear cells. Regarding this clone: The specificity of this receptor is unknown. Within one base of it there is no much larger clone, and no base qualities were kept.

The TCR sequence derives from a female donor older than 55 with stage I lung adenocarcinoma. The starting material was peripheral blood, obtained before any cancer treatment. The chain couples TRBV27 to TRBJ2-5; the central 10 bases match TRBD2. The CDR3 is CASSPLSGRALTKETQYF. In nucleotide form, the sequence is TGTGCCAGCAGTCCTCTCAGCGGGAGGGCCCTTACCAAAGAGACCCAGTACTTC.